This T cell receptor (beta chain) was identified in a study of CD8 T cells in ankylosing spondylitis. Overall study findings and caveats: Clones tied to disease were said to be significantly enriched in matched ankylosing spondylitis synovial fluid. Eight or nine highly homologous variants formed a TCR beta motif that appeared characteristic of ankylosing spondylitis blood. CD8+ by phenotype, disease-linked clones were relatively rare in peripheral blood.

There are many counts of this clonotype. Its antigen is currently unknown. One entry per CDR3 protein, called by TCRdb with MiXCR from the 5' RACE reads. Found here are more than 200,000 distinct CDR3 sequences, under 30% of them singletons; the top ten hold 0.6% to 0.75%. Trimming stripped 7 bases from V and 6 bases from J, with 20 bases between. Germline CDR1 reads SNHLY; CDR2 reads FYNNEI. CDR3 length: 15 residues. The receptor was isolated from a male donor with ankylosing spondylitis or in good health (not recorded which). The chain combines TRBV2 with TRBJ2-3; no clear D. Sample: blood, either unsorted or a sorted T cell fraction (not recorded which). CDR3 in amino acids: CASTDSQMGWDTQYF. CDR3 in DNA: TGTGCCAGCACCGACTCCCAGATGGGATGGGATACGCAGTATTTT.